A selection of T cell receptor beta chains follows, all from one sample in a study of T-cell memory formation after mild COVID-19. Each CDR3 protein is one row after TCRdb ran MiXCR on the 5' RACE reads. The sample yields about 140,000 distinct CDR3 sequences, roughly 13% seen once. The sequencing input was PBMCs or a T cell subset sorted from them (not recorded which). These receptors were collected from an adult woman who had mild COVID-19 (a few samples of this study predate the infection). Cell type and time point are not known. Each CDR3 is given with its conserved first and last residue. D genes are given only for firm matches. The size of a clone is reported for some rows only, either as once, few or many, or as a class for expanded clones.

-,TRBJ2-3,TRBD1,TRBV12-3/TRBV12-4,TGTGCCAGCAGTCAGGGGGACAGTCTCACAGATACGCAGTATTTT,CASSQGDSLTDTQYF
few,TRBJ2-1,TRBD2,TRBV12-3/TRBV12-4,TGTGCCAGCAGGGGACTAGCGATTTACAATGAGCAGTTCTTC,CASRGLAIYNEQFF
few,TRBJ2-2,-,TRBV7-9,TGTGCCAGCAGCTTAACCGTCGCCGCGAACACCGGGGAGCTGTTTTTT,CASSLTVAANTGELFF
-,TRBJ2-7,TRBD1,TRBV29-1,TGCAGCGTTACCGGGACAGGATCCTACGAGCAGTACTTC,CSVTGTGSYEQYF
many,TRBJ2-5,TRBD2,TRBV5-6,TGTGCCAGCAGCCCGGGGACTAGCTGGGAGACCCAGTACTTC,CASSPGTSWETQYF
few,TRBJ1-5,-,TRBV28,TGTGCCAGCAGTTTAGGAGGGTTTGGCAATCAGCCCCAGCATTTT,CASSLGGFGNQPQHF
-,TRBJ2-7,-,TRBV24-1,TGTGCCACCAGTGGTCGGGGTTCCTACGAGCAGTACTTC,CATSGRGSYEQYF
few,TRBJ2-1,-,TRBV6-2/TRBV6-3,TGTGCCAGCAGTTATACGTGGCGGGCTCCCTACAATGAGCAGTTCTTC,CASSYTWRAPYNEQFF
few,TRBJ2-1,-,TRBV20-1,TGCAGTGCTAGAGGGTATCTTTTAGCGGAAAGAAACAATGAGCAGTTCTTC,CSARGYLLAERNNEQFF
-,TRBJ2-7,-,TRBV15,TGTGCCACCAGCAGGGGTCAGGGAGACTACGAGCAGTACTTC,CATSRGQGDYEQYF
many,TRBJ2-1,-,TRBV12-3/TRBV12-4,TGTGCCAGCCAGGAGGGGTATGAGCAGTTCTTC,CASQEGYEQFF
few,TRBJ2-5,TRBD1,TRBV27,TGTGCCAGCAGTTGGCGCGGCAGGGGGTCTCGAGAGACCCAGTACTTC,CASSWRGRGSRETQYF
few,TRBJ2-3,TRBD2,TRBV20-1,TGCAGTGCCCATGACGGTAGCGGGAGCACAGATACGCAGTATTTT,CSAHDGSGSTDTQYF
-,TRBJ1-5,-,TRBV6-1,TGTGCCAGCAGGATTGGGGTTGGCAATCAGCCCCAGCATTTT,CASRIGVGNQPQHF
-,TRBJ2-5,-,TRBV27,TGTGCCAGCAGTTCCATCCGGGTCCCACTCTACCAAGAGACCCAGTACTTC,CASSSIRVPLYQETQYF
few,TRBJ2-7,TRBD1,TRBV15,TGTGCCACCAGCAGAGAAGGACAGGTCAGCGAGCAGTACTTC,CATSREGQVSEQYF
few,TRBJ2-7,TRBD1,TRBV7-3,TGTGCCAGCAGCTTAGAGGGACAGGGTCTTTACGAGCAGTACTTC,CASSLEGQGLYEQYF